Described below is a single T cell receptor (beta chain) sequence and its context. This receptor's antigen is unknown. No base quality values were provided; no much bigger clone lies one nucleotide off. Peripheral blood CD8+ and CD4+ T cells from healthy donors, Susac syndrome patients and multiple sclerosis patients were profiled using high-throughput TCR beta sequencing. The multiple sclerosis controls were treatment-naive patients whose relapsing-remitting disease, either stable or active, fulfilled the revised McDonald criteria. Bulk CD8+ and CD4+ T cells were purified by magnetic negative isolation, while CD8+ TEMRA cells were enriched using FACS. Blood was drawn into EDTA tubes, processed within 24 hours, and PBMCs were isolated by density gradient centrifugation. PBMCs intended for TCR sequencing were cryopreserved in liquid nitrogen and were subsequently thawed in a 37 degrees C water bath. Purity of sorted or isolated CD4+, CD8+ and CD8+ TEMRA cells was at least 90%.

According to the germline V gene, CDR1 reads SGHRS and CDR2 reads YFSETQ. V and J are truncated by 1 base and 8 bases respectively, leaving an intervening sequence of 13 bases. From the cysteine through the phenylalanine, the CDR3 covers 14 amino acids. Only the CDR3 portion is preserved as DNA: 42 bases, with reading frame beginning at the first base. The entry originates in a study of CD8 T cells in Susac syndrome (dated by TCRdb to the late 2010s). With regard to the full study: Repertoire sequencing was used to test whether CD8+ T cell activation and differentiation in Susac syndrome was antigen driven. The study compared CD8+ T cell repertoire clonality among roughly 12 healthy donors, around 14 Susac syndrome patients and 15 multiple sclerosis patients.

RNA was extracted with the RNeasy kit and roughly 0.5 to 1 ug was reverse transcribed using random hexamers. The immunoSEQ multiplex PCR assay, which covers 54 Vbeta and 13 Jbeta segments, was used to amplify TCR beta CDR3 regions. PCR amplification bias was corrected using a synthetic template baseline for primer optimization and computational correction. From the authors' description of their analysis: Reads were assigned to V, D and J genes according to IMGT and analyzed in immunoSEQ Analyzer, with only productive sequences retained. Clonality was computed as one minus Shannon entropy normalized by log2 of the number of productive unique sequences. Public and private clones were assessed among the 100 most prevalent clones of each patient and control. A clone was defined as Susac-specific if it was absent from the healthy and MS cohorts, from 1052 published viral clones and from other ImmuneACCESS disease sequences. TCRdb reprocessed the public reads (quality trimming at Q25 with fastp, clone calling with MiXCR) and kept in-frame beta chains. Each CDR3 protein appears once, grouped with its most common genes and DNA. None of the V and J calls come from the authors' own analysis; TCRdb made them. This sample has around 180,000 distinct CDR3 sequences in its table, and around 96% of those were observed once. The leading ten clones occupy 0.15% to 0.2% of the sample.

What the study reported, not specific to this receptor: The study acknowledged that relatively few individuals were included in the TCR sequencing and HLA analysis.

The specimen was CD8+ T cells from PBMCs. This clonotype was obtained from a human donor with multiple sclerosis. The chain is assembled from TRBV5-1 and TRBJ2-1; D gene: possibly TRBD1, on 6 matching bases. The DNA sequence is given as TGCGCCAGCAGCTTGTACAGGGCGGGCGATGAGCAGTTCTTC. The translation is CASSLYRAGDEQFF.